This paragraph reports one T cell receptor beta chain. These data come from a study of Ad26.COV2.S vaccination and SARS-CoV-2 variants. Germline assignment: CDR1 MGHRA and CDR2 YSYEKL. Unmatched junction bases numbered 3, after V lost 4 bases and J lost 5 bases. The CDR3 totals 13 residues. Assay: immunoSEQ multiplex PCR; the TCRdb copy retains only in-frame clones and omits some. The data show 300,000 to 400,000 clones, approximately 81% seen once. Treatment reported: about 20 received Ad26.COV2.S at low or high dose, single or two shots; 5 received placebo; per-sample allocation not given. Vaccine and placebo recipients were sampled on day 63 after the first injection.

This TCR derives from a person aged 18 to 65 who received the Ad26.COV2.S COVID-19 vaccine or a placebo. This specimen was peripheral blood, taken in a trial of Ad26.COV2.S vaccine versus placebo. This chain connects TRBV4-1 to TRBJ1-2, with 8 bases fitting TRBD1. In DNA form, the CDR3 reads TGCGCCAGCAGCCTGACAGGGGATTATGGCTACACCTTC. It is translated as CASSLTGDYGYTF.